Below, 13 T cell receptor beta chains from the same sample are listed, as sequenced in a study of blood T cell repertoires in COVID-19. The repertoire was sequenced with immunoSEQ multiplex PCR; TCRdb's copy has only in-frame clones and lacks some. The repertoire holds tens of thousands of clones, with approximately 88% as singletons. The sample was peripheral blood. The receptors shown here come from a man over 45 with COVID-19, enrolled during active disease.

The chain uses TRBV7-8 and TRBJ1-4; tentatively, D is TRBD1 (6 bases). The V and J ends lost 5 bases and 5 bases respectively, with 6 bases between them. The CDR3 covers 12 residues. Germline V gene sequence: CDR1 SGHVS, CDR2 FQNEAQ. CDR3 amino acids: CASSQGNEKLFF. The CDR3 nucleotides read TGTGCCAGCAGCCAGGGGAATGAAAAACTGTTTTTT.

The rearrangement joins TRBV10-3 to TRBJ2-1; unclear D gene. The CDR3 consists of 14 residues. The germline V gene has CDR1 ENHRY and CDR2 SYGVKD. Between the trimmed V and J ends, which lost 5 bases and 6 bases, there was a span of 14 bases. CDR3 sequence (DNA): TGTGCCATCAGTCTAGGCGGCACTCGCAATGAGCAGTTCTTC. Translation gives CAISLGGTRNEQFF.

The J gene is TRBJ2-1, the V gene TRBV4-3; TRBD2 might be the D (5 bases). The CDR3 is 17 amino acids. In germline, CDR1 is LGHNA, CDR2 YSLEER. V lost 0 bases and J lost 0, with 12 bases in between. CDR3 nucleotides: TGCGCCAGCAGCCAAGACTTCGACGGAGGCTCCTACAATGAGCAGTTCTTC. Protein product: CASSQDFDGGSYNEQFF.

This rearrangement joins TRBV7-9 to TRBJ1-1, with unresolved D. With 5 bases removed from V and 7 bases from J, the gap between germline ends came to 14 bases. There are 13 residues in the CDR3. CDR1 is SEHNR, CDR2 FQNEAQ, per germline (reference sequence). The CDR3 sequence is CASSPTIGGEAFF. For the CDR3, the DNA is TGTGCCAGCAGCCCAACAATTGGCGGTGAAGCTTTCTTT.

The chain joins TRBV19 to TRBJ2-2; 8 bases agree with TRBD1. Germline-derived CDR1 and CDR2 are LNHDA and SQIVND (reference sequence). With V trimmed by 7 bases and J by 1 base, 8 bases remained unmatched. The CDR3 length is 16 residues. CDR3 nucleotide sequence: TGTGCCAGTACCCCTGCAGGACAGGGGAACACCGGGGAGCTGTTTTTT. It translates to CASTPAGQGNTGELFF. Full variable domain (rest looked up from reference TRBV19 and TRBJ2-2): DGGITQSPKYLFRKEGQNVTLSCEQNLNHDAMYWYRQDPGQGLRLIYYSQIVNDFQKGDIAEGYSVSREKKESFPLTVTSAQKNPTAFYLCASTPAGQGNTGELFFGEGSRLTVL.

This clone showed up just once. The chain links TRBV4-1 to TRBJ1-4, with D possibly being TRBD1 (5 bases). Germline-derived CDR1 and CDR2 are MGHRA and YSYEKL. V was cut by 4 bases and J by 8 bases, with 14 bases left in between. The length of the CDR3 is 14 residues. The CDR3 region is CASSLTDPPEKLFF. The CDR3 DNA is TGCGCCAGCAGCCTGACAGATCCCCCCGAAAAACTGTTTTTT.

The CDR3 reads CASSPGGPVDTQYF. CDR3 sequence (DNA): TGTGCCAGCAGTCCGGGGGGGCCGGTAGATACGCAGTATTTT. J is TRBJ2-3 and V is TRBV28, with TRBD2 matching over 8 bases. The CDR3 contains 14 residues. J was trimmed by 5 bases and V by 5 bases; bases with no gene match: 6. Per germline, CDR1 MDHEN and CDR2 SYDVKM.

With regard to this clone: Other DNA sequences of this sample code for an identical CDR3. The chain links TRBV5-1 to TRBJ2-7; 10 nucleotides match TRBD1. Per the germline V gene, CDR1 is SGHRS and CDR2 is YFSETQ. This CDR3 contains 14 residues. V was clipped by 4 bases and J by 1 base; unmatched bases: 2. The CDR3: CASSRDRGSYEQYF. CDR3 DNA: TGCGCCAGCAGCAGGGACAGGGGATCCTACGAGCAGTACTTC.

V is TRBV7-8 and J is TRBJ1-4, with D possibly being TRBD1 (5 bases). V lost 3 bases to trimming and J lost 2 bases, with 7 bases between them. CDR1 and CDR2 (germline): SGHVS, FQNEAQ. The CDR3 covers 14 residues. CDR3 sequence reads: CASSFRDTNEKLFF. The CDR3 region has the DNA TGTGCCAGCAGCTTCAGGGATACTAATGAAAAACTGTTTTTT.

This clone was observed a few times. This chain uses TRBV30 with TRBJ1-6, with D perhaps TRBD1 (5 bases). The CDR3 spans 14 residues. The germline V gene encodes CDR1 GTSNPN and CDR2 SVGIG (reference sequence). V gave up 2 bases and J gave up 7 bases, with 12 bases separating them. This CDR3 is CAWSLTQGNSPLHF. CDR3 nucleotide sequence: TGTGCCTGGAGTCTTACCCAGGGAAATTCACCCCTCCACTTT.

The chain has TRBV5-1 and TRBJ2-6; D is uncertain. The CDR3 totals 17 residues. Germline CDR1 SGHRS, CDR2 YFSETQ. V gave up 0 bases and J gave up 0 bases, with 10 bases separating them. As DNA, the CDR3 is TGCGCCAGCAGCTTGGGACATCAGAGCTCTGGGGCCAACGTCCTGACTTTC. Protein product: CASSLGHQSSGANVLTF.

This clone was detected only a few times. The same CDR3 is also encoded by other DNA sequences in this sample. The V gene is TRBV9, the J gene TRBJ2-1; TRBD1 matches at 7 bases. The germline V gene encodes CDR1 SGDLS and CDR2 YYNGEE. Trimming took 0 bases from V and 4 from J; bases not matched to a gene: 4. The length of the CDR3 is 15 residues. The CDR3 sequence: CASSVGQGEYNEQFF. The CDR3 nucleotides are TGTGCCAGCAGCGTAGGGCAGGGGGAGTACAATGAGCAGTTCTTC.

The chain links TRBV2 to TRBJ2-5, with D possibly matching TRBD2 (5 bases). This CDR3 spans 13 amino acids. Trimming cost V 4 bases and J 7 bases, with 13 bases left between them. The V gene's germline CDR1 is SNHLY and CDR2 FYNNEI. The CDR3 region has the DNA TGTGCCAGCAGTGGGACGGCCCGGGGGACCCAGTACTTC. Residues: CASSGTARGTQYF.